This T cell receptor (beta chain) derives from a study of blood T cell repertoires in COVID-19. About the research overall: Specimens from acute and convalescent COVID-19 originated in the United States, Italy and Spain. Nucleic acid was either cDNA or gDNA, and it came from T cells, B-cell-depleted T cells, or PBMCs.

V shed 4 bases, J shed 1 base, and the junction held 2 bases outside the gene matches. The germline V gene has CDR1 SGDLS and CDR2 YYNGEE. The CDR3 is 16 residues long. As processed by the authors: Nucleated cell counts were estimated from reference gene primer amplification. Assay: immunoSEQ multiplex PCR; the TCRdb copy retains only in-frame clones and omits some. The DNA was the basis for D and trimming; V, J and clone size are from that table. The table lists 200,000 or so clones, approximately 91% of them singletons. This clone has at least ten counts. This TCR came from a man aged 65 to 85 with active or convalescent COVID-19. The source material was peripheral blood. The chain links TRBV9 to TRBJ2-2; TRBD2 matches at 12 bases. The CDR3: CASSQGLAGNTGELFF. The CDR3, as DNA: TGTGCCAGCAGCCAGGGACTAGCGGGGAACACCGGGGAGCTGTTTTTT.